The present TCR beta chain was sequenced within a study of CD8 T cells in Susac syndrome. Germline-derived CDR1 and CDR2 are MDHEN and SYDVKM. The CDR3 is 15 amino acids. Germline trimming cut 5 bases from V and 4 bases from J; bases unmatched to any gene: 7. With random hexamers, 0.5 to 1 ug RNA was reverse transcribed. In TCRdb, the immunoSEQ multiplex PCR reads were re-called with MiXCR into one record per CDR3 protein. The repertoire holds about 300,000 distinct CDR3 sequences, with about 89% as singletons. This sequence was found in a human donor with multiple sclerosis. Sample: CD8+ T cells from PBMCs. The chain carries TRBV28 and TRBJ2-1; 8 nucleotides line up with TRBD2. This CDR3 is CASSPTSGAYNEQFF. The CDR3 coding sequence is TGTGCCAGCAGTCCCACTAGCGGAGCATACAATGAGCAGTTCTTC.